These T cell receptor beta chains were read from a single sample in a study of blood T cell repertoires in COVID-19. Clones were sequenced by immunoSEQ multiplex PCR, and TCRdb holds only the in-frame ones, with some missing. The data contain 200,000 to 250,000 clones, approximately 80% of them seen just once; the ten biggest clones take up about 7.8%. Source material: peripheral blood. These receptors all come from a woman older than 75 with COVID-19, enrolled during active disease. The conserved cysteine and the conserved F or W are not part of the CDR3 here.

j_call: TRBJ1-3; v_call: TRBV10-3; cdr3_aa: ATTGSLGNTIY
j_call: TRBJ2-2; v_call: TRBV4-1; cdr3_aa: ASSQGYTSNTGELF
j_call: TRBJ1-1; v_call: TRBV3-1/TRBV3-2; cdr3_aa: ASSQESTGGTEAF
j_call: TRBJ1-1; v_call: TRBV28; cdr3_aa: ATDDRQGLIEAF
j_call: TRBJ1-2; v_call: TRBV21-1; cdr3_aa: ASSKAGRGPFPFGYT
j_call: TRBJ2-2; v_call: TRBV5-1; cdr3_aa: ASSESGANTGELF
j_call: TRBJ2-1; v_call: TRBV20-1; cdr3_aa: SATLGVAQF
j_call: TRBJ1-5; v_call: TRBV5-1; cdr3_aa: ASRSGNLDGPQH
j_call: TRBJ1-2; v_call: TRBV15; cdr3_aa: ATASRDRGFGYT
j_call: TRBJ1-1; v_call: TRBV5-1; cdr3_aa: ASSLVDGTGVGAF
j_call: TRBJ1-1; v_call: TRBV18; cdr3_aa: ASSPASGLNTEAF
j_call: TRBJ2-6; v_call: TRBV9; cdr3_aa: ASSGRQGTGSGANVLT
j_call: TRBJ1-2; v_call: TRBV25-1; cdr3_aa: ARLPQGDRRHGYT
j_call: TRBJ2-5; v_call: TRBV5-1; cdr3_aa: ASSLVGRGETQY
j_call: TRBJ1-1; v_call: TRBV6-5; cdr3_aa: ASSSRGNTEAF
j_call: TRBJ1-2; v_call: TRBV5-4; cdr3_aa: ASRANGHRVGYGYT
j_call: TRBJ2-3; v_call: TRBV6-5; cdr3_aa: ASSYQGTDTQY
j_call: TRBJ1-2; v_call: TRBV6-2/TRBV6-3; cdr3_aa: ASSNNRDTFGGYGYT
j_call: TRBJ2-1; v_call: TRBV5-1; cdr3_aa: ASSSPGGLNEQF
j_call: TRBJ2-3; v_call: TRBV5-1; cdr3_aa: ASSWTTSGGGTDTQY
j_call: TRBJ1-5; v_call: TRBV2; cdr3_aa: ASSEALPRRDNQPQH
j_call: TRBJ2-1; v_call: TRBV19; cdr3_aa: ASNGERWGAGAEQF
j_call: TRBJ2-5; v_call: TRBV20-1; cdr3_aa: SASRNSQETQY
j_call: TRBJ1-3; v_call: TRBV28; cdr3_aa: ASSIPGPNTIY
j_call: TRBJ1-2; v_call: TRBV18; cdr3_aa: ASSPINRASPSGYT
j_call: TRBJ1-1; v_call: TRBV5-1; cdr3_aa: ASGTGGVANTEAF
j_call: TRBJ1-6; v_call: TRBV2; cdr3_aa: ASSDGTGGSPLH
j_call: TRBJ1-4; v_call: TRBV2; cdr3_aa: ASKPLTAKPEKLF
j_call: TRBJ2-7; v_call: TRBV7-8; cdr3_aa: ASSVRAGTNYEQY
j_call: TRBJ1-2; v_call: TRBV5-4; cdr3_aa: ASSLRQGGGYT
j_call: TRBJ2-5; v_call: TRBV9; cdr3_aa: ASSVGVRGETQY
j_call: TRBJ1-2; v_call: TRBV3-1/TRBV3-2; cdr3_aa: ASSQDRVGGYT
j_call: TRBJ2-3; v_call: TRBV19; cdr3_aa: ASSVGTSTDTQY
j_call: TRBJ2-2; v_call: TRBV29-1; cdr3_aa: SVEDRTGTGELF
j_call: TRBJ1-2; v_call: TRBV7-9; cdr3_aa: ASSLANSGKGYT
j_call: TRBJ2-4; v_call: TRBV5-1; cdr3_aa: ASSTDPGRGNIQY
j_call: TRBJ1-5; v_call: TRBV6-6; cdr3_aa: ASSYQGDNQPQH
j_call: TRBJ1-1; v_call: TRBV2; cdr3_aa: ASSGDRTNTEAF
j_call: TRBJ2-7; v_call: TRBV3-1/TRBV3-2; cdr3_aa: ASSQDLLAGGGYEQY
j_call: TRBJ2-3; v_call: TRBV19; cdr3_aa: ASTPLPGGRTDTQY
j_call: TRBJ2-7; v_call: TRBV5-1; cdr3_aa: ASSPPTDPYEQY
j_call: TRBJ1-5; v_call: TRBV15; cdr3_aa: ATSKIPGGTGLMNQPQH
j_call: TRBJ1-2; v_call: TRBV20-1; cdr3_aa: SASSAPGGYT
j_call: TRBJ2-7; v_call: TRBV7-3; cdr3_aa: ASSRDRDSYEQY
j_call: TRBJ1-1; v_call: TRBV14; cdr3_aa: ASSQVPGSGEAF
j_call: TRBJ2-7; v_call: TRBV20-1; cdr3_aa: SASPTGGWHEQY
j_call: TRBJ2-7; v_call: TRBV18; cdr3_aa: ASSPSRGNSYEQY
j_call: TRBJ1-5; v_call: TRBV19; cdr3_aa: ASSDRDRAQPQH
j_call: TRBJ1-5; v_call: TRBV7-6; cdr3_aa: ASSLAATVGSNQPQH
j_call: TRBJ2-3; v_call: TRBV18; cdr3_aa: ASSPSPVSTDTQY
j_call: TRBJ1-5; v_call: TRBV19; cdr3_aa: ASSSTGGGNQPQH
j_call: TRBJ2-1; v_call: TRBV7-9; cdr3_aa: ASSSTNPLEQF
j_call: TRBJ1-1; v_call: TRBV5-1; cdr3_aa: ASSLQGIENTEAF